What follows are 11 T cell receptor beta chains derived from one specimen sequenced in a study of T-cell reconstitution after alpha-beta-depleted transplantation in children. The TCRbeta library was prepared with unique molecular identifiers. MiXCR, run by TCRdb on the PCR reads, gives a single entry per CDR3 protein. The table records roughly 110,000 distinct CDR3 sequences, 9% to 12% of them present only once. Sequenced material: PBMCs, taken before TCRalphabeta/CD19-depleted stem cell transplant. All receptors come from a boy aged 2 to 9 with acute lymphoblastic leukemia, due to receive a stem cell transplant.

The chain carries TRBV5-1 and TRBJ2-2, with TRBD2 matching 9 bases. The J segment lost 5 bases and the V segment lost 4 bases, leaving 9 bases of the junction unmatched. Germline V gene sequence: CDR1 SGHRS, CDR2 YFSETQ. The CDR3 runs to 16 residues. In DNA, the CDR3 is TGCGCCAGCAGCCCCTCATCAAGCGGGGGGACCGGGGAGCTGTTTTTT. Residues: CASSPSSSGGTGELFF.

This clonotype showed up many times. The chain recombines TRBV20-1 with TRBJ2-5; the D call may be TRBD1 or TRBD2 (5 bases each). Trimming removed 6 bases from V and 5 bases from J, with 25 bases in between. Germline CDR1 reads DFQATT; CDR2 reads SNEGSKA (reference sequence). The CDR3 is 16 residues long. The CDR3 sequence is CSAAGTLTRLGETQYF. The DNA of the CDR3 is TGCAGTGCCGCAGGGACGCTCACACGACTCGGGGAGACCCAGTACTTC.

In its sample, this clonotype was seen a few times. V is TRBV20-1 and J is TRBJ1-6, with D unclear. The V end was cut by 3 bases, the J end by 6 bases, with 15 bases between. CDR1 is DFQATT and CDR2 is SNEGSKA in the germline V gene (reference sequence). This CDR3 contains 15 residues. The CDR3 sequence: CSASAGSVINSPLHF. CDR3 nucleotide sequence: TGCAGTGCTAGTGCCGGGTCCGTTATTAATTCACCCCTCCACTTT.

This clonotype was counted many times. The chain couples TRBV29-1 to TRBJ2-7, with TRBD2 identical over 7 bases. This CDR3 is built from 13 residues. Germline V gives CDR1 SQVTM, CDR2 ANQGSEA. The ends lost 3 bases at V and 5 bases at J; junction bases unmatched: 7. This CDR3 reads CSVERERMHEQYF. DNA for the CDR3: TGCAGCGTTGAGCGGGAGAGGATGCACGAGCAGTACTTC.

J is TRBJ2-3 and V is TRBV7-2; D may be TRBD2 (6 bases). The CDR3 loop spans 15 amino acids. The V gene's germline CDR1 is SGHTA and CDR2 FQGNSA. The germline V and J ends were trimmed by 5 bases and 2 bases, with 14 bases remaining between them. CDR3: CASSPSLLATDTQYF. DNA of the CDR3: TGTGCCAGCAGCCCCTCCTTACTAGCCACAGATACGCAGTATTTT.

At least ten counts were recorded for this clonotype. CDR3 DNA sequence: TGTGCCAGCAGTGGTCGGGGTAGCGGGACAAGCTCCTACAATGAGCAGTTCTTC. Translated, it gives CASSGRGSGTSSYNEQFF. The chain recombines TRBV6-6 with TRBJ2-1; 8 nucleotides match TRBD2. The CDR3 has 18 residues. V lost 5 bases to trimming and J lost 0 bases; unmatched junction nucleotides: 12. Germline CDR1 and CDR2: MNHNY and SVGAGI (reference sequence).

In this sample, this clonotype turned up a few times. The rearrangement links TRBV15 to TRBJ2-2, with D tentatively TRBD1 (5 bases). Germline CDR1 is LNHNV and CDR2 is YYDKDF (reference sequence). Trimming stripped 4 bases from V and 1 base from J, with 10 bases between. There are 15 residues in the CDR3. CDR3 sequence (DNA): TGTGCCACCAGCACTTACACAGGGAACACCGGGGAGCTGTTTTTT. This translates into CATSTYTGNTGELFF.

The chain links TRBV6-4 to TRBJ2-3; 15 bases fit TRBD2. J gave up 3 bases and V 6 bases, and 13 bases lay outside the gene matches. The CDR3 contains 19 residues. Germline V gene data show CDR1 as MRHNA and CDR2 as SNTAGT. The CDR3 loop is CASSSVLPGTSGRTDTQYF. DNA for the CDR3: TGTGCCAGCAGCTCCGTACTTCCAGGGACTAGCGGGAGGACAGATACGCAGTATTTT.

The sample holds a few counts of this clonotype. The rearrangement uses TRBV5-1 and TRBJ1-2; the D is unclear. Germline lookup yields CDR1 SGHRS and CDR2 YFSETQ. Trimming stripped 4 bases from V and 0 bases from J, with 19 bases between. This CDR3 is 17 amino acids long. The CDR3: CASSQDEPTASNYGYTF. The CDR3 DNA reads TGCGCCAGCAGCCAAGATGAACCGACTGCGTCTAACTATGGCTACACCTTC. The full variable domain, with the rest looked up from reference TRBV5-1 and TRBJ1-2, is KAGVTQTPRYLIKTRGQQVTLSCSPISGHRSVSWYQQTPGQGLQFLFEYFSETQRNKGNFPGRFSGRQFSNSRSEMNVSTLELGDSALYLCASSQDEPTASNYGYTFGSGTRLTVV.

This clonotype came up a few times. This rearrangement joins TRBV11-3 to TRBJ2-1; 9 nucleotides agree with TRBD2. The germline V gene encodes CDR1 SGHNT and CDR2 YENEEA. The CDR3 has 14 residues. With V trimmed by 2 bases and J by 9 bases, 5 bases remained unmatched. The CDR3 DNA reads as TGTGCCAGCAGCTTACGCGGGAGGGGGGGTGAGCAGTTCTTC. This gives the protein CASSLRGRGGEQFF.

V and J are TRBV5-1 and TRBJ2-3; 9 bases agree with TRBD2. This CDR3 contains 16 residues. The junction had 6 bases not matched to a gene; V was cut back by 1 base and J by 3 bases. Germline V gene lookup returns CDR1 SGHRS and CDR2 YFSETQ. The DNA for the CDR3 is TGCGCCAGCAGCTTGCGTAGCGGGAGTGCGACAGATACGCAGTATTTT. Protein sequence: CASSLRSGSATDTQYF. The full variable domain, rest sourced from reference TRBV5-1 and TRBJ2-3, is KAGVTQTPRYLIKTRGQQVTLSCSPISGHRSVSWYQQTPGQGLQFLFEYFSETQRNKGNFPGRFSGRQFSNSRSEMNVSTLELGDSALYLCASSLRSGSATDTQYFGPGTRLTVL.